Included here is one TCR beta chain sequence, with context. Its specificity is unknown. Purified naive CD4+ T cells were depleted of CD25+ Tregs. Study-level findings and limits: Greatest tumor Treg TCR overlap was with tumor naive CD4+ cells.

After constant-region reverse-primer amplification, full-length variable regions underwent semi-nested PCR with Nested Universal Primer A. Each CDR3 protein is one row after TCRdb ran MiXCR on the 5' RACE reads. The sample shows about 40,000 distinct CDR3 sequences, approximately 19% of them seen only once. Sequenced input: naive CD4+ T cells sorted from a lymph node. As to subset: naive CD4+ T cells, CD4+CD45RA+CD25-. The sequence was collected from a female donor with breast cancer.

The chain's CDR3 is CASSQDNSYEQYF. For the CDR3, the DNA is TGTGCCAGCAGCCAAGACAACTCCTACGAGCAGTACTTC. The rearrangement joins TRBV7-2 to TRBJ2-7; D is ambiguous. The V and J ends lost 5 bases and 0 bases respectively, with 8 bases between them. This CDR3 has 13 residues. The germline gives CDR1 SGHTA, CDR2 FQGNSA.